A single T cell receptor (beta chain) is shown here with its context. The antigen is unknown. The sample comes from a study of T cells expressing NK-cell markers. Across the whole study: The study sequenced eight donors, seven HCMV-seropositive and one seronegative.

Germline CDR1 is MNHNY and CDR2 is SVGAGI (reference sequence). This CDR3 spans 15 amino acids. Study findings and constraints: Several of the donors also had these clonotypes leading their CD3+CD56-NKG2C+ fraction. No clear determination of HCMV specificity was made for expanded NKG2C+ T cell clones.

Scientists made TCR beta cDNA using 5'RACE template switching with UMIs. TCRdb re-called the 5' RACE reads and gives one entry per CDR3 protein, without DNA. Seen in this sample are around 380,000 distinct CDR3 sequences; the ten most common clones hold roughly a tenth. Sequences were obtained from blood T cells: a sorted CD56 or NKG2C T cell subset, CD4+ or CD8+ T cells, or bulk PBMC T cells (not recorded which). This sequence was found in a woman aged 50 to 65 in good health. The chain links TRBV6-6 to TRBJ2-1; as DNA is missing, the TRBD1 call by TCRdb cannot be tested. This CDR3 reads CASSIGRPNYNEQFF.